This T cell receptor beta chain is drawn from a study of cytomegalovirus exposure and HLA in healthy donors (TCRdb year 2017). Study-wide context: An earlier analysis of under 600 of the donors reported approximately 270 Gb of sequence data and 100 million to 140 million unique TCR beta sequences from roughly 200 million T cells. Rather than using new phenotypic data, the later analysis identified candidate immune exposures from TCR beta sequences and from how often those sequences occurred across donors. A later analysis re-examined previously published TCR beta repertoires from 610 or so donors and added high-resolution HLA genotyping to investigate patterns of TCR occurrence. A later genetic analysis took genome-wide SNP genotypes for about 65% of the 666 donors and used that subset as a discovery cohort. Class I and class II HLA loci were covered by the typing at four-digit resolution. An earlier analysis of approximately 500 of the donors applied high-throughput TCR beta sequencing to assess whether each TCR beta V gene segment acted as functional or pseudogenic. Of the roughly 400 genotyped donors, 80% to 90% were placed in the genetic ancestry cluster associated with self-reported Caucasian donors. Donor age, sex, ethnicity and CMV serostatus were compiled alongside the repertoire data. An early release that covered roughly 600 HLA-typed donors contained about 300 gigabases of sequencing data and 70 million to 100 million unique TCR sequences. Typing coverage differed by locus: A, B, C, DRB1 and DQB1 were typed in roughly 629-630 donors, DQA1 in around 500, DPA1 in some 600, and DPB1 in 450 to 490. All discovery cohort repertoires had been generated using a single sequencing platform. The study was designed to test whether signatures of past pathogen exposure could be identified by cataloging public T cell receptors. Besides the first cohort of under 700 subjects, a separate validation cohort made up of 120 different subjects was used. Across about 380 genotyped donors of the cohort, an average of roughly 250,000 unique TCR beta nucleotide sequences per donor were sequenced, and 15% to 20% of those sequences were non-productive. Using immunosequencing, the study profiled T cell repertoires from fewer than 850 subjects and related those repertoires to cytomegalovirus serostatus. Four or five DR-DQ haplotypes were handled as single units for association and clustering because linkage in the cohort was strong. To predict cytomegalovirus infection status, the study combined high-throughput TCR immunosequencing, statistical association of individual TCRs with disease status, and machine learning. Findings and caveats that apply to the study as a whole: An association between a missense DCLRE1C variant and V-gene and J-gene trimming of TCR beta chains was found in a later genetic analysis and replicated in an independent cohort. Compared with the 666-donor mean, donors in an Asian-associated ancestry cluster had fewer N-insertions in productive TCRs, according to a later genetic analysis. A further reported finding was that TCR beta sequences accurately predicted the HLA-A and HLA-B alleles for most subjects in the first cohort. CMV serostatus was the only immune exposure information available for the cohort. Most CMV-associated TCR beta chains appeared to be HLA-restricted in a later analysis, and the HLA associations seemed to be driven largely by CMV exposure. The authors suggested that the approach could potentially be generalized to other disease states and immunological phenotypes. The 87-base-pair reads could not distinguish some IMGT-functional V segments, including TRBV6-2 and TRBV6-3, so those segments were excluded. Broadly in line with IMGT annotations, most TCR beta V segments showed up in productive rearrangements about 87% or about 30% of the time in an earlier analysis of under 700 of the donors. Strong co-occurrence of HLA alleles, especially DR and DQ, made assigning TCR associations to individual alleles difficult. The earlier analysis of 587 of the donors excluded fewer than 20 rarely observed V segments, including chromosome 9 orphons, because counts were too low. This cohort had only TCR beta chains sequenced, and the lack of alpha or paired-chain data limited which features could be detected. Because some donors lacked HLA typing at each locus, the association tests relied only on the typed subset. Linkage disequilibrium might explain the correlated functional status among segregating V segments, but an unknown experimental factor could not be ruled out. A later analysis associated about 16,000 TCR beta sequences with specific HLA alleles at a false discovery rate of 0.05. A few of the identified cytomegalovirus-associated TCR beta chains were confirmed in vitro to be specific for cytomegalovirus antigens. Cytomegalovirus status was reported to be diagnosed by the classifier with high specificity and sensitivity in both the original and validation cohorts. In a later analysis, HLA-associated TCR beta chains were found to be more clonally expanded and to have lower generation probabilities than equally common non-associated chains. Presence/absence analyses assumed roughly uniform sequencing depth across donors, an assumption that may not hold. A group of highly shared sequence variants was considered likely to be a technical artifact of the sequencing pipeline. According to a later analysis, parvovirus B19, influenza, CMV and Epstein-Barr virus appeared linked to several top co-occurrence clusters. Most TCR sequences were observed very rarely across donors, whereas some public TCRs were present in many individuals. The study gave a list of over 150 TCR beta chains associated with cytomegalovirus. In a later analysis, the rate of TCR association differed among HLA loci, with DRB1 alleles having the most associated TCRs and HLA-C alleles having the fewest.

As for this clone: It lacks a known antigen. No per-base quality is available; no much larger clone lies one base away.

Library preparation employed the immunoSEQ multiplex PCR assay. The multiplex PCR relied on a mix of 60 forward primers for TCR Vbeta segments and 13 reverse primers for TCR Jbeta segments. A multiplex PCR assay on genomic DNA amplified the CDR3 region of rearranged TCR beta genes. The amplified TCR beta libraries were sequenced on the Illumina HiSeq System as 87-base-pair reads. On the authors' methods: A later analysis tallied roughly 76 million unique TCR beta chains across the 700 or so repertoires, and approximately 11 million of those chains were shared by two or more donors. To remove PCR and sequencing errors, raw reads were error-corrected and collapsed into unique sequences using a nearest-neighbor algorithm that merged closely related sequences. V, D and J gene segments were assigned by aligning CDR3 sequences to IMGT reference sequences. For a sequence to be retained, a match of at least six nucleotides was required to both a V gene segment and a J gene segment. Rearrangements were called productive when the CDR3 lacked stop codons and stayed in frame with V and J; all others were non-productive. CDR3 was defined according to IMGT convention as the region running from the second conserved V-encoded cysteine to the conserved J-encoded phenylalanine. In an earlier analysis of around 540 of the donors, sequences lacking an unambiguous match to a single V gene segment were excluded. An earlier analysis of just under 600 of the donors called V segments functional above 56.7% productive rearrangements and segregating when the between-donor standard deviation exceeded 5%. A statistical classification framework was built to diagnose cytomegalovirus status from the catalog of TCR beta chain sequences. A later analysis assigned V and J genes by comparing TCR nucleotide sequences with IMGT/GENE-DB human TR gene sequences. Using the TCRdist pipeline, a later analysis assigned CDR3 sequences along with most-parsimonious VDJ recombination scenarios. A later analysis defined each TCR beta chain by its CDR3 amino acid sequence plus V-gene family, and excluded reads lacking a unique V-gene family. In a later analysis, fewer than 600 highly shared, low-generation-probability nucleotide sequences were removed to address suspected cross-contamination and a sequencing artifact. In a later analysis, a clonal expansion index was calculated for each public chain from normalized within-repertoire ranks of inferred template counts. In a later analysis, generation probabilities were computed using a VDJ recombination model fitted to out-of-frame rearrangements, and the results were checked against IGoR. Hypergeometric tests were used in a later analysis to score TCR-TCR, TCR-HLA and TCR-CMV co-occurrence, with a repertoire-size bias correction applied to the TCR pairs. A later analysis estimated false discovery rates by permuting HLA or CMV assignments 20 times. A later analysis grouped co-occurring TCRs with DBSCAN, adding TCRdist sequence similarity when clustering within HLA-allele-positive subsets. Repertoires with fewer than 30,000 or more than 120,000 public chains were left out of co-occurrence clustering, as were about five repertoires with anomalous nucleotide sharing. The table was pulled from immuneACCESS by TCRdb, which kept in-frame rearrangements only. Such tables lose some clones; where checked, under half of the loss comes from unresolved V genes, and the rest has no known cause. The DNA was the basis for D and trimming; V, J and clone size are from that table. Recorded for this sample are about 130,000 clones; more than 80% of them occurred a single time. Of the sample, 5.5% to 6% is held by the ten largest clones.

Based on the germline V gene, the CDR1 and CDR2 sequences are SQVTM and ANQGSEA. The CDR3 numbers 14 residues from cysteine through phenylalanine. The only DNA kept is the CDR3, 42 bases in frame from the first base. The junction carries 14 bases between V and J, which are trimmed by 3 bases and 2 bases respectively. The cohort comprised under 700 healthy bone marrow donors. At the time of sampling, every cohort member was nominally healthy, though immune exposures that went unrecorded were likely present. The donor was CMV seropositive and was included in the group of 300 or so seropositive cohort members. A peripheral blood sample was collected from each donor, and TCR beta sequencing was performed on peripheral blood mononuclear cells. The Qiagen DNeasy Blood Extraction Kit was used to extract genomic DNA from the blood cell samples.

The sequence derives from a woman in her thirties or forties in good health and CMV-seropositive. Sequencing input: PBMCs. The chain is made from TRBV29-1 and TRBJ2-7; D gene: possibly TRBD1, on 5 matching bases. The DNA reads TGCAGCGTTGAGGAAGGGGTTACACCCTACGAGCAGTACTTC. This sequence encodes CSVEEGVTPYEQYF.